The 16 T cell receptor beta chains given below trace back to one sample, sequenced in a study of cytomegalovirus exposure and HLA in healthy donors. Amplification used 60 Vbeta primers and 13 Jbeta primers. TCRdb keeps only in-frame clones here, not all; method: immunoSEQ multiplex PCR. The sample holds about 170,000 clones, under 85% seen once. Material: PBMCs. All receptors come from a man aged 18 to 30 in good health and CMV-seronegative.

The chain is built from TRBV14 and TRBJ2-2, with 8 bases fitting TRBD2. V shed 3 bases, J shed 7 bases, and the junction held 13 bases outside the gene matches. The CDR3 length is 17 residues. CDR1 is SGHDN, CDR2 FVKESK, per germline. This chain's CDR3 is CASSQFARQRGHGELFF. The CDR3 coding sequence is TGTGCCAGCAGCCAGTTCGCTAGGCAGCGGGGGCACGGGGAGCTGTTTTTT.

In its sample, this clone was seen a few times. The chain joins TRBV15 to TRBJ1-4, with 9 bases lining up with TRBD1. CDR1 LNHNV and CDR2 YYDKDF come from the germline V gene (reference sequence). There are 15 residues in the CDR3. J was trimmed by 5 bases and V by 3 bases; bases with no gene match: 4. The DNA for the CDR3 is TGTGCCACCAGCAGGGGACAGGGAGAGAATGAAAAACTGTTTTTT. Its protein is CATSRGQGENEKLFF. Based on the CDR3 plus reference TRBV15 and TRBJ1-4, the full variable domain is DAMVIQNPRYQVTQFGKPVTLSCSQTLNHNVMYWYQQKSSQAPKLLFHYYDKDFNNEADTPDNFQSRRPNTSFCFLDIRSPGLGDTAMYLCATSRGQGENEKLFFGSGTQLSVL.

This chain links TRBV18 with TRBJ1-2; D gene ambiguous. The V end lost 3 bases, the J end lost 3 bases, and 8 bases lay between the germline ends. The CDR3 totals 13 residues. Per the germline V gene, CDR1 is KGHSH and CDR2 is LQKENI. CDR3 loop: CASSPAADYGYTF. For the CDR3, the DNA is TGTGCCAGCTCACCGGCAGCGGACTATGGCTACACCTTC.

This chain connects TRBV28 to TRBJ2-7, with D perhaps matching TRBD1 (6 bases). Trimming removed 9 bases at V and 2 bases at J, with 14 bases between. The CDR3 totals 13 residues. The germline gives CDR1 MDHEN, CDR2 SYDVKM. CDR3 bases: TGTGCCAGTACCACAGGGTTTCCCTACGAGCAGTACTTC. The encoded protein is CASTTGFPYEQYF.

V usage is TRBV5-1 and J usage is TRBJ1-2, with D possibly TRBD1 on 5 matching bases. The CDR3 covers 13 residues. Per germline, CDR1 SGHRS and CDR2 YFSETQ. Trimming shortened V by 0 bases and J by 4 bases, and 7 bases separated the two germline ends. CDR3 DNA: TGCGCCAGCAGCTTGGGGGGCTCCTATGGCTACACCTTC. Translated: CASSLGGSYGYTF.

The chain is built from TRBV2 and TRBJ1-4; D is uncertain. Trimming took 8 bases from V and 15 from J, leaving 19 bases between them. From germline, CDR1 is SNHLY and CDR2 FYNNEI. The CDR3 extends over 12 amino acids. The CDR3 DNA reads TGTGCCAGCGTGTCGAGGGTACAGAGAATGTTTTTT. As protein: CASVSRVQRMFF. Variable domain in full (rest from reference TRBV2 and TRBJ1-4): EPEVTQTPSHQVTQMGQEVILRCVPISNHLYFYWYRQILGQKVEFLVSFYNNEISEKSEIFDDQFSVERPDGSNFTLKIRSTKLEDSAMYFCASVSRVQRMFFGSGTQLSVL.

The V gene is TRBV28, the J gene TRBJ2-7; 11 bases are shared with TRBD2. The CDR3 sequence is 15 residues long. V gave up 2 bases and J gave up 4 bases; unmatched junction bases: 4. In germline, CDR1 is MDHEN, CDR2 SYDVKM. The CDR3: CASSLPASGGYEQYF. The CDR3 DNA follows: TGTGCCAGCAGTTTACCCGCTAGCGGGGGGTACGAGCAGTACTTC.

This sequence joins TRBV9 and TRBJ1-6; D unclear. The CDR3 runs 13 residues. V gave up 3 bases and J gave up 10 bases, with 11 bases separating them. Germline V gene data show CDR1 as SGDLS and CDR2 as YYNGEE. CDR3: CASSAETISPLHF. The CDR3 region has the DNA TGTGCCAGCAGCGCCGAAACTATATCACCCCTCCACTTT.

This clone was seen just once. The chain carries TRBV7-9 and TRBJ2-5, with TRBD1 matching over 8 bases. In germline, CDR1 is SEHNR, CDR2 FQNEAQ (reference sequence). The CDR3 consists of 15 residues. Trimming cost V 4 bases and J 4 bases; bases outside gene matches: 8. CDR3 amino acids: CASSSPGQGRETQYF. CDR3 in DNA: TGTGCCAGCAGCTCGCCCGGACAGGGTAGAGAGACCCAGTACTTC.

This clone was seen more than once but under ten times. The chain recombines TRBV6-5 with TRBJ1-4; 10 positions agree with TRBD1. J was trimmed by 8 bases and V by 5 bases; bases with no gene match: 5. CDR1 is MNHEY, CDR2 SVGAGI, per germline. The CDR3 runs to 14 residues. CDR3 region: CASSGTGVVEKLFF. As DNA, the CDR3 is TGTGCCAGCAGTGGGACAGGGGTAGTAGAAAAACTGTTTTTT.

The chain joins TRBV19 to TRBJ1-5, with TRBD1 matching over 7 bases. Looked up from germline, CDR1 is LNHDA and CDR2 is SQIVND (reference sequence). The CDR3 consists of 13 residues. Germline trimming cut 10 bases from V and 9 bases from J; bases unmatched to any gene: 12. CDR3 region: CATSRGGYLPQHF. As DNA, the CDR3 is TGTGCCACCTCAAGAGGGGGCTATCTGCCCCAGCATTTT.

This chain uses TRBV27 with TRBJ2-2; 7 bases are shared with TRBD1. After removal of 8 bases from V and 4 bases from J, the junction contained 10 bases not matched to a gene. The CDR3 is 15 amino acids. Per the germline V gene, CDR1 is MNHEY and CDR2 is SMNVEV (reference sequence). DNA of the CDR3: TGTGCCAGCTCGTATGGACAGGCGGGCACCGGGGAGCTGTTTTTT. Its translation is CASSYGQAGTGELFF.

This chain joins TRBV5-6 and TRBJ2-1; weak D call: TRBD2 (6 bases). Germline CDR1 reads SGHDT; CDR2 reads YYEEEE. This CDR3 contains 15 residues. V gave up 2 bases and J gave up 6 bases, with 15 bases separating them. CDR3 amino acids: CASSFGGGPLNEQFF. The DNA of the CDR3 is TGTGCCAGCAGCTTTGGGGGAGGCCCCCTCAATGAGCAGTTCTTC.

This clone was seen a single time. The chain is built from TRBV4-1 and TRBJ2-2; TRBD1 matches at 10 bases. CDR1 is MGHRA, CDR2 YSYEKL, per germline. The V gene end was trimmed by 8 bases and the J gene end by 5 bases; junction bases not matched to a gene: 5. CDR3 length: 14 residues. Here the CDR3 reads CASQDRGGTGELFF. In nucleotides, the CDR3 is TGCGCCAGCCAGGACAGGGGGGGAACCGGGGAGCTGTTTTTT.

This chain joins TRBV5-1 and TRBJ1-1; TRBD1 agrees at 7 bases. V dropped 2 bases and J dropped 4; count of bases not matched to a gene: 14. Germline lookup yields CDR1 SGHRS and CDR2 YFSETQ. This CDR3 spans 17 amino acids. CDR3 bases: TGCGCCAGCAGCTTAGACCCTTTACAGGGGCTTCCCACTGAAGCTTTCTTT. The encoded protein is CASSLDPLQGLPTEAFF.

This chain joins TRBV5-6 and TRBJ2-7, with TRBD1 identical over 7 bases. Per germline, CDR1 SGHDT and CDR2 YYEEEE. V gave up 2 bases and J gave up 2 bases; unmatched junction bases: 10. The CDR3 has 16 amino acids. The CDR3: CASSLKYRGSPYEQYF. In DNA, the CDR3 is TGTGCCAGCAGCTTAAAGTACAGGGGATCCCCCTACGAGCAGTACTTC.